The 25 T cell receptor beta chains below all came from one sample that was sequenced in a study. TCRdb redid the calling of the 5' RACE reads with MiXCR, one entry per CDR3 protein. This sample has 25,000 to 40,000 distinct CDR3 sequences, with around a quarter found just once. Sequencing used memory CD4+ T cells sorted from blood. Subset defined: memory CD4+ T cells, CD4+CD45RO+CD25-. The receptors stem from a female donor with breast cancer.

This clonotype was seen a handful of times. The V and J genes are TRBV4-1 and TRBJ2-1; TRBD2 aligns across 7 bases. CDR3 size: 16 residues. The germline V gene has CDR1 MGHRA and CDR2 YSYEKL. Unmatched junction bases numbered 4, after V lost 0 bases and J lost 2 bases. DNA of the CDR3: TGCGCCAGCAGCCAAGATATTACTAGCGCCTACAATGAGCAGTTCTTC. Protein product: CASSQDITSAYNEQFF.

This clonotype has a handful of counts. The CDR3 bases are TGTGCCAGCAGGGGGTCTTTCGGGGACTATGGCTACACCTTC. This codes for CASRGSFGDYGYTF. V and J are TRBV2 and TRBJ1-2; no definite D call. The V gene lost 6 bases and the J gene lost 3 bases, with 14 bases spanning the gap. The CDR3 spans 14 residues. The germline CDR1 and CDR2 sequences are SNHLY and FYNNEI.

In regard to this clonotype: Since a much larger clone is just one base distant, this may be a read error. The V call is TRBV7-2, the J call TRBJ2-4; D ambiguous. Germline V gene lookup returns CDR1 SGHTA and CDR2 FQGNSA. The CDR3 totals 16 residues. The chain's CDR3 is CASSLVSPGAKNSQYF. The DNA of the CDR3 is TGTGCCAGCAGCTTAGTATCCCCCGGAGCCAAAAACAGTCAGTACTTC.

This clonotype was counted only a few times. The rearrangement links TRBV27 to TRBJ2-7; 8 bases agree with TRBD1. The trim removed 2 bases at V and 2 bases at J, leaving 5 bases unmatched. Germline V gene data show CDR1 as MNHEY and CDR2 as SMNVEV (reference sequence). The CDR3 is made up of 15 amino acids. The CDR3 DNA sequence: TGTGCCAGCAGTTTAAGTCAGGGGGCGACCTACGAGCAGTACTTC. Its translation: CASSLSQGATYEQYF.

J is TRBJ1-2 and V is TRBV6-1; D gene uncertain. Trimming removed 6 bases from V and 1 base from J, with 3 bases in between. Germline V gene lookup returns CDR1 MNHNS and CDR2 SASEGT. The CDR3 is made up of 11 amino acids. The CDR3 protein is CASRINYGYTF. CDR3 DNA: TGTGCCAGCAGGATTAACTATGGCTACACCTTC.

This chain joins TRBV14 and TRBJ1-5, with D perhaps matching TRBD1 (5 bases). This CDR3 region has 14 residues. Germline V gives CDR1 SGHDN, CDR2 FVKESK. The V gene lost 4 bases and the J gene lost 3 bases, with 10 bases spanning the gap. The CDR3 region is CASSPGEPNQPQHF. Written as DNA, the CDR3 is TGTGCCAGCAGCCCGGGGGAACCCAATCAGCCCCAGCATTTT.

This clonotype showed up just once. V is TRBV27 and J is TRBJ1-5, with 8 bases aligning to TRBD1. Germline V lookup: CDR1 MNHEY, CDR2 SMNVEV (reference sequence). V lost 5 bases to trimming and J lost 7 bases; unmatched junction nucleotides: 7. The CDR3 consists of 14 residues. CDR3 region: CASSPGGVGQPQHF. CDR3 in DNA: TGTGCCAGCAGTCCAGGGGGCGTGGGGCAGCCCCAGCATTTT.

DNA for the CDR3: TGTGCCAGCAGCCCGACAGGGTCCTATGGCTACACCTTC. Protein sequence: CASSPTGSYGYTF. The chain recombines TRBV7-2 with TRBJ1-2; 7 bases align to TRBD1. V lost 5 bases and J lost 4; bases outside the gene matches: 4. CDR3 size: 13 residues. Germline-derived CDR1 and CDR2 are SGHTA and FQGNSA.

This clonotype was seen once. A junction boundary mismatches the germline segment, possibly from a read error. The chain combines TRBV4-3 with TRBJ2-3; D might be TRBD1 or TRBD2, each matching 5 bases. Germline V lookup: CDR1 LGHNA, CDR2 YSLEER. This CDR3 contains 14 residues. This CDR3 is CASGQEGTTDTQYF. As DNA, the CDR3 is TGCGCCAGCGGCCAAGAGGGGACCACAGATACGCAGTATTTT.

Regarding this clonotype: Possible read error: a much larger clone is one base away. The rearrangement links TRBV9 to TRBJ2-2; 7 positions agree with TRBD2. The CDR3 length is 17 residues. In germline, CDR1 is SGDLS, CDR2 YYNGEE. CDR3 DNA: TGTGCCAGCAGCGGGGGAGGGAGCGGCCCAAGGACCGGGGAGCTGGTTTTT. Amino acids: CASSGGGSGPRTGELVF.

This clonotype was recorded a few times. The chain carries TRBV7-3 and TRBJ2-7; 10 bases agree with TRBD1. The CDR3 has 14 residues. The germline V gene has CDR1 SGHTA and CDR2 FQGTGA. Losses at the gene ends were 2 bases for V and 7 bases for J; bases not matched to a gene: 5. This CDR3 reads CASSLGTGEMEQYF. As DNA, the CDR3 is TGTGCCAGCAGCTTAGGGACAGGGGAGATGGAGCAGTACTTC.

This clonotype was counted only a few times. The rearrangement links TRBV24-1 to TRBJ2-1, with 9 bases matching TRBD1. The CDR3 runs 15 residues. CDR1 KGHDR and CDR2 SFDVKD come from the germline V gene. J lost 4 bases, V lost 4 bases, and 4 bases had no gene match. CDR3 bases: TGTGCCACCAGTGACCCTGGGACAGGGTACAATGAGCAGTTCTTC. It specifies CATSDPGTGYNEQFF.

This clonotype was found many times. The CDR3 spells CASSRGGWNTGELFF. CDR3 nucleotide sequence: TGTGCCAGCAGCCGGGGAGGTTGGAACACCGGGGAGCTGTTTTTT. The chain links TRBV7-3 to TRBJ2-2, with a tentative D call TRBD2 (6 bases). The germline V gene encodes CDR1 SGHTA and CDR2 FQGTGA. V was shortened by 5 bases and J by 1 base, with 11 bases between the two germline ends. There are 15 residues in the CDR3.

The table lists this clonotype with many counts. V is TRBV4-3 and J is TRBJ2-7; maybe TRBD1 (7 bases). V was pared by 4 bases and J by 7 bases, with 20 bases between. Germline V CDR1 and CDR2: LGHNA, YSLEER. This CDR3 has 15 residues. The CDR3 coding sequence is TGCGCCAGCAGCCCCGGTCCAGGGGGGTTAGGAGAGCAGTACTTC. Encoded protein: CASSPGPGGLGEQYF.

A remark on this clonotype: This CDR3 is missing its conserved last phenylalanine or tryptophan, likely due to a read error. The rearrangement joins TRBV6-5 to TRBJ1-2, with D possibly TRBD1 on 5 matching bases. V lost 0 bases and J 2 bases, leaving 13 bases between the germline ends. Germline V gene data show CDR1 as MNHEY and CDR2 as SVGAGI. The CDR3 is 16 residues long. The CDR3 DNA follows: TGTGCCAGCAGTTACTCGAGGAGGGGCGGAAACTATGGCTACACCCTC. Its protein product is CASSYSRRGGNYGYTL.

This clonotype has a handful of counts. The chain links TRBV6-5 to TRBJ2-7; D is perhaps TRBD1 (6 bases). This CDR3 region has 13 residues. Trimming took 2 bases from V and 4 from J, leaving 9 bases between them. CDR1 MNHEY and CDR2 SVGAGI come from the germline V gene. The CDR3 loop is CASSYAQGYEQYF. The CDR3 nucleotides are TGTGCCAGCAGTTACGCACAGGGTTACGAGCAGTACTTC.

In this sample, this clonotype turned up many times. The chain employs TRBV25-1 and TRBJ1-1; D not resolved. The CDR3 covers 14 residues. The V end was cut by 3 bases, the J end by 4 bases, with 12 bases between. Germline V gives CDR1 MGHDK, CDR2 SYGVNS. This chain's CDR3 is CASSDGSLITEAFF. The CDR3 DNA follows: TGTGCCAGCAGTGACGGGAGTCTGATCACTGAAGCTTTCTTT.

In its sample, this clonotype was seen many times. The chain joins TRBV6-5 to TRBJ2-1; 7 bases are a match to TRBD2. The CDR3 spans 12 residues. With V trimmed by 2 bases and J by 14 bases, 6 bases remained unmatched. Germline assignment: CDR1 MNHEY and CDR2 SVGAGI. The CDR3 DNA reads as TGTGCCAGCAGTTACAACAGCGGGACTGAGTTCTTC. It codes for CASSYNSGTEFF.

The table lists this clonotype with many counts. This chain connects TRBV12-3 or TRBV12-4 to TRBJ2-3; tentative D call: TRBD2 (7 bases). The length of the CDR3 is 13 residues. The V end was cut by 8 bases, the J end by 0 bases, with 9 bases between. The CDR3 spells CASRGASTDTQYF. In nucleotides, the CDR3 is TGTGCCAGCCGGGGGGCTAGCACAGATACGCAGTATTTT.

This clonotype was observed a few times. The CDR3 DNA reads as TGTGCCAGCAGCTTATGGTCCCCGGATTACACCGGGGAGCTGTTTTTT. This gives the protein CASSLWSPDYTGELFF. The rearrangement links TRBV7-3 to TRBJ2-2; D not resolved. The CDR3 is 16 amino acids. Germline CDR1 SGHTA, CDR2 FQGTGA. V gave up 2 bases and J gave up 3 bases, with 13 bases separating them.

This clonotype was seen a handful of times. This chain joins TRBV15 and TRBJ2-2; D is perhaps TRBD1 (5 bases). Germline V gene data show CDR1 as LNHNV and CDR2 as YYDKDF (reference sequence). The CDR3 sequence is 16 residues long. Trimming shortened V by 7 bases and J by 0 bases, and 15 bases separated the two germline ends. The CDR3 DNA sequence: TGTGCCACCACCGCCGCGGACACCACGAACACCGGGGAGCTGTTTTTT. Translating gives CATTAADTTNTGELFF.

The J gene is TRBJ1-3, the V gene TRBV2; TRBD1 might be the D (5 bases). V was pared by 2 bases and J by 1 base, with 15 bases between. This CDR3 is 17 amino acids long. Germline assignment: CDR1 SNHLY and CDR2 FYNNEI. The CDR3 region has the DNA TGTGCCAGCAGTGAATGGGAGGGGCGCCCATCTGGAAACACCATATATTTT. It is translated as CASSEWEGRPSGNTIYF.

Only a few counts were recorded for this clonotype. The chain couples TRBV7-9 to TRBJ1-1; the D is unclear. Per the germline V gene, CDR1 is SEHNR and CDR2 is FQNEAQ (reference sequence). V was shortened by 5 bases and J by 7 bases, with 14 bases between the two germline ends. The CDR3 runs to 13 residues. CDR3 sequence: CASSVGSAFEAFF. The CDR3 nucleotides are TGTGCCAGCAGCGTGGGTAGCGCGTTTGAAGCTTTCTTT.

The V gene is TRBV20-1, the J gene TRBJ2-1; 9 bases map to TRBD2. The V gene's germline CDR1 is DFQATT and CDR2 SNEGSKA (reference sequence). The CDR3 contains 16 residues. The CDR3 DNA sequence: TGCAATGCCAGGCGGGAGGCGGGAGGGCCCCACAATGAGCAGTTCTTC. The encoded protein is CNARREAGGPHNEQFF.

The CDR3 DNA reads as TGTGCCAGCAGCTTCGGTCAGGGGGAGAACACCGGGGAGCTGTTTTTT. This translates into CASSFGQGENTGELFF. The chain recombines TRBV7-9 with TRBJ2-2; 7 nucleotides line up with TRBD1. Trimming cost V 3 bases and J 1 base; bases outside gene matches: 5. This CDR3 has 16 residues. Germline CDR1 and CDR2: SEHNR and FQNEAQ (reference sequence). The whole variable domain, remainder taken from reference TRBV7-9 and TRBJ2-2, is DTGVSQNPRHKITKRGQNVTFRCDPISEHNRLYWYRQTLGQGPEFLTYFQNEAQLEKSRLLSDRFSAERPKGSFSTLEIQRTEQGDSAMYLCASSFGQGENTGELFFGEGSRLTVL.